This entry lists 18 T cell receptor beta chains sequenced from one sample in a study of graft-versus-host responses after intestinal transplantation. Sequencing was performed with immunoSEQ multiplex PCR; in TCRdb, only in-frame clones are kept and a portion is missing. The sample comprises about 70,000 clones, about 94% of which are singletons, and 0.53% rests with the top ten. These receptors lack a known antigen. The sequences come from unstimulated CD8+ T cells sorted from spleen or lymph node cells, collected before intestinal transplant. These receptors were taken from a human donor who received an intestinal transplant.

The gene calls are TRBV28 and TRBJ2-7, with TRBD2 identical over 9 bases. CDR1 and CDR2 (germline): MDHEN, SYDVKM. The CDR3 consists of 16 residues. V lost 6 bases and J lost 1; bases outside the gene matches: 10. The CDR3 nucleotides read TGTGCCAGCAGCCCCACCGGACTAGCGCGTTCCTACGAGCAGTACTTC. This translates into CASSPTGLARSYEQYF.

CDR3 in amino acids: CASSYGWDRASETQYF. As DNA, the CDR3 is TGTGCCAGCAGCTACGGGTGGGACAGGGCATCAGAGACCCAGTACTTC. The rearrangement links TRBV7-9 to TRBJ2-5; 9 nucleotides align to TRBD1. CDR3 length: 16 residues. Germline loops: CDR1 SEHNR, CDR2 FQNEAQ (reference sequence). With V trimmed by 4 bases and J by 4 bases, 10 bases remained unmatched.

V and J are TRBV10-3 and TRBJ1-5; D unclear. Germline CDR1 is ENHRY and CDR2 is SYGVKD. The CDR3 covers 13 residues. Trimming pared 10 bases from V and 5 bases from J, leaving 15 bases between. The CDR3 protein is CANQMGTDQPQHF. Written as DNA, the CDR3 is TGTGCCAATCAGATGGGAACAGATCAGCCCCAGCATTTT.

CDR3 coding DNA: TGCGCCAGCGCTGGCAGCAGCAATCAGCCCCAGCATTTT. Its translation: CASAGSSNQPQHF. J is TRBJ1-5 and V is TRBV4-1, with no clear D. Germline lookup yields CDR1 MGHRA and CDR2 YSYEKL. This CDR3 spans 13 amino acids. V was clipped by 8 bases and J by 1 base, with 9 bases between them.

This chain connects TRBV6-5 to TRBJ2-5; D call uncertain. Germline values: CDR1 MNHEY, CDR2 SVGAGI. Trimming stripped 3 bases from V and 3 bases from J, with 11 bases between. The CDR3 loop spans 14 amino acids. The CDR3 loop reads CASSYGGQEETQYF. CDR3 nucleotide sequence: TGTGCCAGCAGTTATGGTGGGCAAGAAGAGACCCAGTACTTC.

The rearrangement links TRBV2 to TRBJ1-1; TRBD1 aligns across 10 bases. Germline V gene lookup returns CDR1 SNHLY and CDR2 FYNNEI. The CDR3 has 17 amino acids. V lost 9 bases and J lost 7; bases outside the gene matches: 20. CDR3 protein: CASQIVPGQGSPGEAFF. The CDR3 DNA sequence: TGTGCCAGTCAAATAGTACCGGGACAGGGGAGTCCCGGTGAAGCTTTCTTT.

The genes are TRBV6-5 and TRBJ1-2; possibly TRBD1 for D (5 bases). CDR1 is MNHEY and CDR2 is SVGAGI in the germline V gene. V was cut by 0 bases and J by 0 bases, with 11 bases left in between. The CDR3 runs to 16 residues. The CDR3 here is CASSYSGPRTNYGYTF. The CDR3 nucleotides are TGTGCCAGCAGTTACTCGGGGCCCCGTACTAACTATGGCTACACCTTC.

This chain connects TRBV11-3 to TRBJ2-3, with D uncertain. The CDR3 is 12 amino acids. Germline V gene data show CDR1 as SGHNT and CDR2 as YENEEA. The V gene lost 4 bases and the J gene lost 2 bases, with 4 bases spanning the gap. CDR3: CASSSTTDTQYF. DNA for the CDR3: TGTGCCAGCAGCTCCACCACAGATACGCAGTATTTT. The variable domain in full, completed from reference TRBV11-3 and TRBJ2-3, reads EAGVVQSPRYKIIEKKQPVAFWCNPISGHNTLYWYLQNLGQGPELLIRYENEEAVDDSQLPKDRFSAERLKGVDSTLKIQPAELGDSAVYLCASSSTTDTQYFGPGTRLTVL.

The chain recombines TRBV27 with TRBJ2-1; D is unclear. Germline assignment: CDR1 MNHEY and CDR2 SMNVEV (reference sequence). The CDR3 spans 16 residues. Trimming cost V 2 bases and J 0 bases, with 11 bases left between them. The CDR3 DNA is TGTGCCAGCAGTTTAACAGCGTCTAGCTCCTACAATGAGCAGTTCTTC. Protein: CASSLTASSSYNEQFF.

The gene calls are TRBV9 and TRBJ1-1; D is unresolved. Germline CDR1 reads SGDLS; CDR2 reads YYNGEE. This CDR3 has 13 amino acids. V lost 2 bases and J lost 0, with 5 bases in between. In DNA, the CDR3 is TGTGCCAGCAGCGTCTCTATGAACACTGAAGCTTTCTTT. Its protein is CASSVSMNTEAFF.

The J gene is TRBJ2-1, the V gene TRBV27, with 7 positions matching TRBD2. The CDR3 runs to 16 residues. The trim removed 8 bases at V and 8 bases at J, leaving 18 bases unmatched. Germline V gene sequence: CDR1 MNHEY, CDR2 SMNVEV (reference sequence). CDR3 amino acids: CASFRLAGYAVDEQFF. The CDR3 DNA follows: TGTGCCAGCTTTAGACTAGCCGGCTATGCGGTGGATGAGCAGTTCTTC.

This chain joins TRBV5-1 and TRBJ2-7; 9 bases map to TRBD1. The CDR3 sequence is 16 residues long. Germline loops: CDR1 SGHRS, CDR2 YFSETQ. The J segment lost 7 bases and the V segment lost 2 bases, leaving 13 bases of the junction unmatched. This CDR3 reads CASSFGTGLISGEQYF. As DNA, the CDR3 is TGCGCCAGCAGCTTCGGGACAGGGCTAATATCGGGAGAGCAGTACTTC.

The CDR3 sequence is CASVIEGSLYF. Here the CDR3 DNA reads TGTGCCAGCGTAATCGAAGGAAGTCTGTACTTC. The V gene is TRBV7-2, the J gene TRBJ2-4; D call uncertain. Trimming stripped 8 bases from V and 15 bases from J, with 17 bases between. CDR1 SGHTA and CDR2 FQGNSA come from the germline V gene. The CDR3 spans 11 residues. The variable domain in full, completed from reference TRBV7-2 and TRBJ2-4, reads GAGVSQSPSNKVTEKGKDVELRCDPISGHTALYWYRQSLGQGLEFLIYFQGNSAPDKSGLPSDRFSAERTGGSVSTLTIQRTQQEDSAVYLCASVIEGSLYFGAGTRLSVL.

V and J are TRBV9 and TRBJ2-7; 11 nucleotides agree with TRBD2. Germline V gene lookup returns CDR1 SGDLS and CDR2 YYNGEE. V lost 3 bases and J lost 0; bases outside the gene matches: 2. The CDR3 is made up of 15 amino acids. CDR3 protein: CASSATSGNSYEQYF. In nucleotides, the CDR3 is TGTGCCAGCAGCGCGACTAGCGGGAACTCCTACGAGCAGTACTTC.

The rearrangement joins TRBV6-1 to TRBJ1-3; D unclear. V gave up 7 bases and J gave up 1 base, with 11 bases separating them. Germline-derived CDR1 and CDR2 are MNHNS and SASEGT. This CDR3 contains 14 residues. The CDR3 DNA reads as TGTGCCAGCATTAGAGGTTATTCTGGAAACACCATATATTTT. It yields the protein CASIRGYSGNTIYF.

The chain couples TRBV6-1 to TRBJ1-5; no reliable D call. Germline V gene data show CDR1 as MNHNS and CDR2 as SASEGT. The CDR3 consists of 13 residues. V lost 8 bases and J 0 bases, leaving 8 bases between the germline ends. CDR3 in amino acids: CASGVYSNQPQHF. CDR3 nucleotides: TGTGCCAGCGGGGTATATAGCAATCAGCCCCAGCATTTT.

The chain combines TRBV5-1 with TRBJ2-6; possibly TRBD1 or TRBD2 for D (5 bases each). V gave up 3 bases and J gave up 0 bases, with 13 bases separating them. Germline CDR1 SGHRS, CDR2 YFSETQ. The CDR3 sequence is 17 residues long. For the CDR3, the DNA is TGCGCCAGCAGCTGGGACGAACAAAGCTCTGGGGCCAACGTCCTGACTTTC. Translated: CASSWDEQSSGANVLTF.

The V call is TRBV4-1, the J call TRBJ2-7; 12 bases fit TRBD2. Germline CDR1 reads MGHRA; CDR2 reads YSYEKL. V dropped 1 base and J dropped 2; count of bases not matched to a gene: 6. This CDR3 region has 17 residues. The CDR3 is CASSQGGASGRAYEQYF. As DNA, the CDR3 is TGCGCCAGCAGCCAAGGTGGGGCTAGCGGGAGGGCCTACGAGCAGTACTTC.